Listed here are 12 T cell receptor beta chains from one sample, sequenced in a study of control samples from healthy donors and cancer patients. TCRdb's table, derived via immunoSEQ multiplex PCR, lists solely in-frame clones and lacks some. The data show 90,000 or so clones, about 88% seen once. The material sequenced was blood. These receptors were obtained from a woman in her 50s in good health.

The V call is TRBV18, the J call TRBJ1-2; tentative D call: TRBD1 (6 bases). Germline V lookup: CDR1 KGHSH, CDR2 LQKENI. The CDR3 is 16 amino acids. The ends were cut back, 3 bases at V and 3 bases at J, with 17 bases in the middle. CDR3 in amino acids: CASSPNYGQSYYGYTF. Here the CDR3 DNA reads TGTGCCAGCTCACCCAATTATGGACAGAGCTACTATGGCTACACCTTC. Full variable domain (outside the CDR3, taken from reference TRBV18 and TRBJ1-2): NAGVMQNPRHLVRRRGQEARLRCSPMKGHSHVYWYRQLPEEGLKFMVYLQKENIIDESGMPKERFSAEFPKEGPSILRIQQVVRGDSAAYFCASSPNYGQSYYGYTFGSGTRLTVV.

V usage is TRBV19 and J usage is TRBJ2-7; weak D call: TRBD1 (5 bases). Germline CDR1 and CDR2: LNHDA and SQIVND (reference sequence). The V end was cut by 2 bases, the J end by 2 bases, with 13 bases between. CDR3 length: 15 amino acids. The CDR3 here is CASSIRGGRPYEQYF. In nucleotides, the CDR3 is TGTGCCAGTAGTATAAGGGGTGGGCGCCCCTACGAGCAGTACTTC.

A single count supports this clone. The chain combines TRBV2 with TRBJ2-7, with D maybe TRBD2 (6 bases). Germline V lookup: CDR1 SNHLY, CDR2 FYNNEI. V lost 11 bases to trimming and J lost 1 base, with 27 bases between them. The CDR3 sequence is 17 residues long. The CDR3 nucleotides are TGTGCCCGTCGTGGTGGAGGGGCAGGGCGTGGGTCCTACGAGCAGTACTTC. This codes for CARRGGGAGRGSYEQYF.

The rearrangement uses TRBV18 and TRBJ1-6, with 7 bases fitting TRBD1. Germline CDR1 KGHSH, CDR2 LQKENI. This CDR3 is built from 17 residues. With 5 bases clipped from V and 7 bases from J, the junction kept 14 bases outside the gene matches. In DNA form, the CDR3 reads TGTGCCAGCTCATCAGCTTCGGGGACAGTTGGGAATTCACCCCTCCACTTT. Translated, it gives CASSSASGTVGNSPLHF.

This clone was found once. The V and J genes are TRBV28 and TRBJ1-5; TRBD1 is a possible D gene (5 bases). Germline CDR1 is MDHEN and CDR2 is SYDVKM. V gave up 6 bases and J gave up 4 bases, with 7 bases separating them. The length of the CDR3 is 12 residues. The CDR3 nucleotides are TGTGCCAGCAGGGGGGGAAATCAGCCCCAGCATTTT. Protein product: CASRGGNQPQHF.

The chain has TRBV7-8 and TRBJ2-5; D uncertain. This CDR3 spans 14 amino acids. V lost 2 bases and J lost 5, with 12 bases in between. Per the germline V gene, CDR1 is SGHVS and CDR2 is FQNEAQ. The CDR3 sequence: CASSLYDSGETQYF. CDR3 DNA sequence: TGTGCCAGCAGCTTATACGATTCCGGCGAGACCCAGTACTTC. The complete variable domain, with remaining parts taken from reference TRBV7-8 and TRBJ2-5, reads GAGVSQSPRYKVAKRGQDVALRCDPISGHVSLFWYQQALGQGPEFLTYFQNEAQLDKSGLPSDRFFAERPEGSVSTLKIQRTQQEDSAVYLCASSLYDSGETQYFGPGTRLLVL.

The chain employs TRBV6-5 and TRBJ2-5; TRBD2 agrees at 8 bases. The V segment lost 7 bases and the J segment 3 bases; nucleotides outside the gene matches: 10. The CDR3 sequence is 15 residues long. CDR1 and CDR2 (germline): MNHEY, SVGAGI. The CDR3 DNA reads TGTGCCAGCACCCGAGGACTAGCTCGCGAAGAGACCCAGTACTTC. This translates into CASTRGLAREETQYF.

The CDR3 region is CASRRDSTYGYTF. The CDR3 nucleotides are TGTGCCAGTAGACGGGACTCAACATATGGCTACACCTTC. This chain links TRBV19 with TRBJ1-2, with TRBD1 as a possible D gene (5 bases). V was cut by 6 bases and J by 5 bases, with 13 bases left in between. Germline CDR1 LNHDA, CDR2 SQIVND (reference sequence). The CDR3 is 13 residues long.

CDR3 loop: CASRVPGTVPPKAKNIQYF. As DNA, the CDR3 is TGTGCCAGCAGGGTACCCGGGACAGTCCCCCCGAAGGCCAAAAACATTCAGTACTTC. The V call is TRBV21-1, the J call TRBJ2-4; the table's D call of TRBD1 was not tested on the DNA. TRBV21-1 counts as a pseudogene. The CDR3 has 19 residues.

This clone has only one observation. V and J are TRBV2 and TRBJ2-5; tentative D call: TRBD2 (5 bases). The CDR3 sequence is 14 residues long. Germline lookup yields CDR1 SNHLY and CDR2 FYNNEI. The ends were cut back, 3 bases at V and 5 bases at J, with 13 bases in the middle. CDR3: CASSDLLGYETQYF. Written as DNA, the CDR3 is TGTGCCAGCAGTGATTTACTAGGCTATGAGACCCAGTACTTC. Full variable domain (remainder filled in from reference TRBV2 and TRBJ2-5): EPEVTQTPSHQVTQMGQEVILRCVPISNHLYFYWYRQILGQKVEFLVSFYNNEISEKSEIFDDQFSVERPDGSNFTLKIRSTKLEDSAMYFCASSDLLGYETQYFGPGTRLLVL.

This chain connects TRBV4-3 to TRBJ2-1; D is perhaps TRBD2 (7 bases). This CDR3 contains 14 residues. The germline V gene has CDR1 LGHNA and CDR2 YSLEER. V lost 1 base and J lost 6, with 10 bases in between. The CDR3 loop reads CASSQAGGSNEQFF. For the CDR3, the DNA is TGCGCCAGCAGCCAAGCGGGGGGCAGCAATGAGCAGTTCTTC.

V usage is TRBV18 and J usage is TRBJ1-2, with 9 bases fitting TRBD1. The CDR3 is 13 amino acids. With 3 bases clipped from V and 6 bases from J, the junction kept 2 bases outside the gene matches. Germline V gene lookup returns CDR1 KGHSH and CDR2 LQKENI. The CDR3 DNA is TGTGCCAGCTCACCCCGGGACAGGGATGGCTACACCTTC. It specifies CASSPRDRDGYTF.